One sample yielded the 9 T cell receptor beta chains listed below, sequenced in a study of neurological immune-mediated disorders. TCRdb reprocessed the 5' RACE reads with MiXCR, giving one entry per CDR3 protein. The sample has some 41,000 distinct CDR3 sequences; roughly 2.5% are singletons. Sequenced: PBMCs. These TCRs come from a man aged 25-40 years with multiple sclerosis.

This clonotype was seen ten or more times. This chain uses TRBV21-1 with TRBJ2-7; the DNA was not used to check the table's D call, TRBD1. TRBV21-1 is termed a pseudogene. CDR3 length equals 18 residues. CDR3 bases: TGTGCCAGCAGCAAACCTAACATATCGTATCCGGGATTCCAGTCGTCAGACTTC. Residues: CASSKPNISYPGFQSSDF.

This clonotype turned up a few times. The genes are TRBV7-8 and TRBJ2-3, with 9 bases lining up with TRBD2. V dropped 5 bases and J dropped 6; count of bases not matched to a gene: 9. From germline, CDR1 is SGHVS and CDR2 FQNEAQ. The CDR3 totals 15 residues. This CDR3 reads CASSPRGRARDTQYF. The CDR3 DNA sequence: TGTGCCAGCAGCCCCCGCGGGAGGGCCCGGGATACGCAGTATTTT.

This clonotype showed up many times. CDR3 sequence reads: CASRASSDFGYTF. CDR3 DNA sequence: TGTGCCAGCAGGGCCAGCTCAGATTTTGGCTACACCTTC. V gene TRBV6-5 combines with J gene TRBJ1-2, with no clear D. This CDR3 is 13 amino acids long. Trimming took 6 bases from V and 7 from J, leaving 15 bases between them. The germline V gene has CDR1 MNHEY and CDR2 SVGAGI.

This clonotype has a count of ten or more. V gene TRBV27 combines with J gene TRBJ1-1, with D tentatively TRBD1 (5 bases). CDR3 length: 13 residues. V was pared by 3 bases and J by 4 bases, with 9 bases between. CDR1 and CDR2 (germline): MNHEY, SMNVEV (reference sequence). This CDR3 reads CASSLGPRTEAFF. The DNA for the CDR3 is TGTGCCAGCAGTTTGGGACCCCGCACTGAAGCTTTCTTT.

This clonotype occurred many times. This chain connects TRBV27 to TRBJ2-1; tentatively, D is TRBD1 or TRBD2 (6 bases each). Trimming took 5 bases from V and 6 from J, leaving 14 bases between them. CDR1 is MNHEY, CDR2 SMNVEV, per germline (reference sequence). The CDR3 has 14 amino acids. CDR3 sequence: CASSLRGGSNEQFF. CDR3 nucleotide sequence: TGTGCCAGCAGTCTAAGAGGGGGGTCCAATGAGCAGTTCTTC.

In its sample, this clonotype was seen many times. V gene TRBV5-1 combines with J gene TRBJ2-2; TRBD1 might be the D (5 bases). The CDR3 contains 15 residues. Germline CDR1 SGHRS, CDR2 YFSETQ. V lost 4 bases to trimming and J lost 4 bases, with 14 bases between them. CDR3 sequence: CASSPSQGGTGELFF. The CDR3 bases are TGCGCCAGCAGCCCGTCCCAGGGCGGCACCGGGGAGCTGTTTTTT.

The table lists this clonotype with a few counts. The J gene is TRBJ1-3, the V gene TRBV28, with D uncertain. Per germline, CDR1 MDHEN and CDR2 SYDVKM. Deletions cut 5 bases from V and 0 bases from J, with 5 bases between. The CDR3 sequence is 13 residues long. CDR3 DNA: TGTGCCAGCAGTCCGTACTCTGGAAACACCATATATTTT. It translates to CASSPYSGNTIYF.

At least ten counts were recorded for this clonotype. The chain combines TRBV9 with TRBJ1-1; tentatively, D is TRBD1 (6 bases). Germline-derived CDR1 and CDR2 are SGDLS and YYNGEE. V was trimmed by 4 bases and J by 1 base, leaving 14 bases between them. The CDR3 is 15 amino acids. The CDR3 reads CASSRTDSPNTEAFF. Written as DNA, the CDR3 is TGTGCCAGCAGCCGAACGGACAGTCCGAACACTGAAGCTTTCTTT.

This clonotype has ten or more counts. This chain connects TRBV7-6 to TRBJ2-5; D uncertain. V was cut by 7 bases and J by 3 bases, with 15 bases left in between. Germline-derived CDR1 and CDR2 are SGHVS and FNYEAQ. The CDR3 length is 14 residues. The CDR3 sequence is CASTPSNGEETQYF. The CDR3 DNA follows: TGTGCCAGCACCCCGTCTAACGGCGAAGAGACCCAGTACTTC.